This T cell receptor (beta chain) was identified in a study of PD-1 blockade in classical Hodgkin lymphoma. Each patient's relapse followed autologous stem cell transplantation, and brentuximab vedotin exposure varied. Study-level results: TCR diversity at baseline was reported to be reduced in newly diagnosed patients relative to healthy donors.

Germline V gene sequence: CDR1 SGHTA, CDR2 FQGNSA. J lost 0 bases, V lost 5 bases, and 3 bases had no gene match. This CDR3 spans 15 amino acids. Turning to this clone: Its antigen is as yet unknown.

TCRdb's table, derived via immunoSEQ multiplex PCR, lists solely in-frame clones and lacks some. Of just over 50,000 clones in the sample, around 75% were seen once. This clonotype was sampled from a human donor with classical Hodgkin lymphoma. The starting material was peripheral blood mononuclear cells (PBMCs), obtained before the second cycle of nivolumab. The V call is TRBV7-2, the J call TRBJ1-2; 10 bases map to TRBD1. CDR3 protein: CASSATGGSNYGYTF. DNA of the CDR3: TGTGCCAGCAGCGCGACAGGGGGCTCTAACTATGGCTACACCTTC.